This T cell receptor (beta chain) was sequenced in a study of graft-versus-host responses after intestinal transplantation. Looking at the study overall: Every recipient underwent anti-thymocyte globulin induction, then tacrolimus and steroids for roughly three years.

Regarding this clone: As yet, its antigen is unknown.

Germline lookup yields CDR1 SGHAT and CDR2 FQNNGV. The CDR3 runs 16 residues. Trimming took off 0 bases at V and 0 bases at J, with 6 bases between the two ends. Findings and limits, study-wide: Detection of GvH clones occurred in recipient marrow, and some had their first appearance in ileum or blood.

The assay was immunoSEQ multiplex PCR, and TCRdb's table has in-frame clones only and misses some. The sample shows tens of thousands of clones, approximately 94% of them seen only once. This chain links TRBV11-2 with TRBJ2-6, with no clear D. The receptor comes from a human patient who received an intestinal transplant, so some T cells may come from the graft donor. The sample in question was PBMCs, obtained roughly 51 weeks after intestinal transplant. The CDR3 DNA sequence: TGTGCCAGCAGCTTAGAGGGGATCTCTGGGGCCAACGTCCTGACTTTC. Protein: CASSLEGISGANVLTF.